Following are 5 T cell receptor beta chains from one sample sequenced in a study of OX40 agonist ivuxolimab in advanced cancers. The protocol was immunoSEQ multiplex PCR, while the TCRdb copy is restricted to in-frame clones and leaves out a portion. The table lists roughly 70,000 clones, approximately 78% of them singletons. Sequences were derived from CD4+ or CD8+ T cells sorted from blood, sampled in a trial of the OX40 agonist ivuxolimab. The receptors were sampled from an adult with an advanced solid tumor such as melanoma, head and neck, liver or kidney cancer.

The chain has TRBV19 and TRBJ1-5; TRBD1 matches 7 bases. The junction had 3 bases not matched to a gene; V was cut back by 3 bases and J by 1 base. The CDR3 is made up of 15 amino acids. Per germline, CDR1 LNHDA and CDR2 SQIVND (reference sequence). The DNA of the CDR3 is TGTGCCAGTAGTATTACAGGGGTGAGCAATCAGCCCCAGCATTTT. Translating it yields CASSITGVSNQPQHF.

The rearrangement links TRBV5-8 to TRBJ1-3; no definite D call. The length of the CDR3 is 14 residues. V gave up 1 base and J gave up 4 bases, with 9 bases separating them. Germline CDR1 SGHTS, CDR2 YDEGEE. DNA of the CDR3: TGTGCCAGCAGCTTGAGGACGGGAGGAAACACCATATATTTT. This sequence encodes CASSLRTGGNTIYF.

The chain joins TRBV11-1 to TRBJ2-7; D is undetermined. This CDR3 has 15 residues. The V gene lost 1 base and the J gene lost 3 bases, with 13 bases spanning the gap. Germline values: CDR1 SGHAT, CDR2 FQDESV (reference sequence). DNA of the CDR3: TGTGCCAGCAGCTTAGGGGTCCCCCCCTACTACGAGCAGTACTTC. The encoded protein is CASSLGVPPYYEQYF.

This chain connects TRBV11-3 to TRBJ2-3, with 13 bases fitting TRBD2. In germline, CDR1 is SGHNT, CDR2 YENEEA. V dropped 4 bases and J dropped 5; count of bases not matched to a gene: 12. The length of the CDR3 is 18 residues. CDR3 sequence: CASSSRKWTSGGEDTQYF. CDR3 in DNA: TGTGCCAGCAGCTCCCGGAAATGGACTAGCGGGGGAGAAGATACGCAGTATTTT.

V usage is TRBV9 and J usage is TRBJ2-7, with 8 bases aligning to TRBD1. The CDR3 has 16 residues. CDR1 and CDR2 from the germline V gene are SGDLS and YYNGEE. J was trimmed by 1 base and V by 4 bases; bases with no gene match: 10. The CDR3: CASSIGQGPLSYEQYF. CDR3 nucleotides: TGTGCCAGCAGCATCGGACAGGGACCCTTATCCTACGAGCAGTACTTC.